This TCR beta chain was documented in a study of T cell responses to AZD1222 COVID-19 vaccine. The study, taken as a whole, reports: Sampling captured repertoires only after the peak T cell response.

TCRdb's copy holds only in-frame clones and misses some; the assay was immunoSEQ multiplex PCR. The sample yields about 140,000 clones, approximately 84% seen once. V lost 7 bases to trimming and J lost 0 bases, with 27 bases between them. The CDR3 is 19 residues long. Per germline, CDR1 LNHDA and CDR2 SQIVND (reference sequence). This clone was detected only a few times. The antigen is not known. The rearrangement links TRBV19 to TRBJ1-1, with D hard to call. This TCR derives from an adult in good health. This sample comprised peripheral blood, obtained on day 0 of AZD1222 vaccination. DNA of the CDR3: TGTGCCAGTACTCAAAGCAGAAGAGCCAAATTACTAATGAACACTGAAGCTTTCTTT. This encodes CASTQSRRAKLLMNTEAFF.